Listed here are 13 T cell receptor beta chains from one sample, sequenced in a study of OX40 agonist ivuxolimab in advanced cancers. Clones were sequenced by immunoSEQ multiplex PCR, and TCRdb holds only the in-frame ones, with some missing. The sample records roughly 86,000 clones, more than 90% being singletons. This specimen consisted of CD4+ or CD8+ T cells sorted from blood, obtained in a trial of the OX40 agonist ivuxolimab. The receptors were gathered from an adult with an advanced solid tumor such as melanoma, head and neck, liver or kidney cancer.

The chain links TRBV6-5 to TRBJ2-1; TRBD1 aligns across 12 bases. V gave up 6 bases and J gave up 7 bases; unmatched junction bases: 7. The CDR3 spans 15 residues. CDR1 is MNHEY and CDR2 is SVGAGI in the germline V gene. The CDR3 coding sequence is TGTGCCAGCAGAGCCGGGACAGGGGGCCGGAATGAGCAGTTCTTC. The encoded protein is CASRAGTGGRNEQFF.

This chain uses TRBV5-6 with TRBJ2-3; 10 bases line up with TRBD2. CDR3 length: 17 residues. V shed 1 base and J 6 bases; nucleotides not matched to a gene: 11. Germline CDR1 SGHDT, CDR2 YYEEEE. The CDR3 loop reads CASSLIGLAGGLDTQYF. CDR3 nucleotide sequence: TGTGCCAGCAGCTTGATCGGGTTAGCGGGAGGTCTTGATACGCAGTATTTT.

This clone was seen a single time. The genes are TRBV14 and TRBJ2-3, with D unclear. Per the germline V gene, CDR1 is SGHDN and CDR2 is FVKESK. V was pared by 0 bases and J by 2 bases, with 12 bases between. The CDR3 runs 16 residues. Here the CDR3 reads CASSQDNTGFTDTQYF. The CDR3 DNA sequence: TGTGCCAGCAGCCAAGATAATACCGGGTTCACAGATACGCAGTATTTT.

The V gene is TRBV28, the J gene TRBJ2-1; 12 bases agree with TRBD2. CDR1 is MDHEN, CDR2 SYDVKM, per germline. The CDR3 covers 15 residues. Germline trimming cut 5 bases from V and 4 bases from J; bases unmatched to any gene: 3. Written as DNA, the CDR3 is TGTGCCAGCAGTCTAGCGGGAGGGAGATACAATGAGCAGTTCTTC. Its translation: CASSLAGGRYNEQFF.

The chain has TRBV7-2 and TRBJ2-7; no reliable D call. CDR3 length: 12 amino acids. CDR1 is SGHTA, CDR2 FQGNSA, per germline. V shed 1 base and J shed 6 bases, with 7 bases lying between them. The CDR3 DNA sequence: TGTGCCAGCAGCTTAGTTTGGGGCGAGCAGTACTTC. This translates into CASSLVWGEQYF.

V gene TRBV7-3 combines with J gene TRBJ1-4; D is unclear. Germline V gene data show CDR1 as SGHTA and CDR2 as FQGTGA. V was pared by 2 bases and J by 3 bases, with 4 bases between. The CDR3 totals 13 residues. CDR3 nucleotides: TGTGCCAGCAGCTTAGGGGCTAATGAAAAACTGTTTTTT. Amino acid sequence: CASSLGANEKLFF.

V gene TRBV28 combines with J gene TRBJ2-2; no clear D gene. This CDR3 contains 11 residues. Germline V gives CDR1 MDHEN, CDR2 SYDVKM. The V end lost 11 bases, the J end lost 7 bases, and 11 bases lay between the germline ends. CDR3 sequence: CAGGPHGELFF. DNA for the CDR3: TGTGCCGGCGGACCGCACGGGGAGCTGTTTTTT.

This clone appeared a single time. The V call is TRBV18, the J call TRBJ2-1; D unresolved. Germline CDR1 KGHSH, CDR2 LQKENI. CDR3 size: 12 residues. V dropped 5 bases and J dropped 8 bases, with 10 bases sitting between them. CDR3 nucleotides: TGTGCCAGCTCAATCATACGGGATGAGCAGTTCTTC. Translated: CASSIIRDEQFF. Variable domain in full (rest from reference TRBV18 and TRBJ2-1): NAGVMQNPRHLVRRRGQEARLRCSPMKGHSHVYWYRQLPEEGLKFMVYLQKENIIDESGMPKERFSAEFPKEGPSILRIQQVVRGDSAAYFCASSIIRDEQFFGPGTRLTVL.

This clone was picked up a small number of times. V and J are TRBV7-9 and TRBJ1-2; D not resolved. Germline CDR1 SEHNR, CDR2 FQNEAQ (reference sequence). This CDR3 spans 18 amino acids. The germline V and J ends were trimmed by 4 bases and 0 bases, with 21 bases remaining between them. The CDR3 region has the DNA TGTGCCAGCAGCTCTCGTGTTGCGGACGGAGCCTCTAACTATGGCTACACCTTC. This codes for CASSSRVADGASNYGYTF.

The rearrangement uses TRBV5-1 and TRBJ2-7; 10 positions agree with TRBD2. V gave up 0 bases and J gave up 2 bases; unmatched junction bases: 5. The CDR3 has 16 amino acids. In germline, CDR1 is SGHRS, CDR2 YFSETQ. The DNA of the CDR3 is TGCGCCAGCAGCTTGGTAGCGGGAGGTGGCCCCTACGAGCAGTACTTC. Translating it yields CASSLVAGGGPYEQYF.

This chain uses TRBV7-3 with TRBJ2-1, with 8 bases that match TRBD2. The CDR3 runs 16 residues. The germline V gene has CDR1 SGHTA and CDR2 FQGTGA. V lost 4 bases and J lost 8; bases outside the gene matches: 13. CDR3: CASSSSVQRERDEQFF. The CDR3 DNA reads as TGTGCCAGCAGCTCCTCCGTTCAGCGGGAGAGGGATGAGCAGTTCTTC.

This clone was observed once. V usage is TRBV2 and J usage is TRBJ2-5; 9 bases fit TRBD1. J was trimmed by 3 bases and V by 3 bases; bases with no gene match: 5. This CDR3 comprises 15 residues. Germline V gene sequence: CDR1 SNHLY, CDR2 FYNNEI. The CDR3 nucleotides are TGTGCCAGCAGTGATAACAGGGGGCGAGAAGAGACCCAGTACTTC. Translation gives CASSDNRGREETQYF. Full variable domain (missing parts from reference TRBV2 and TRBJ2-5): EPEVTQTPSHQVTQMGQEVILRCVPISNHLYFYWYRQILGQKVEFLVSFYNNEISEKSEIFDDQFSVERPDGSNFTLKIRSTKLEDSAMYFCASSDNRGREETQYFGPGTRLLVL.

This chain joins TRBV28 and TRBJ1-5; TRBD1 is a possible D gene (6 bases). CDR1 is MDHEN and CDR2 is SYDVKM in the germline V gene. Trimming removed 1 base from V and 7 bases from J, with 14 bases in between. This CDR3 contains 15 residues. The CDR3 protein is CASSLYAGAGQPQHF. The CDR3 DNA sequence: TGTGCCAGCAGTTTATACGCAGGGGCCGGGCAGCCCCAGCATTTT.